One sample yielded the 25 T cell receptor beta chains listed below, sequenced in a study of T cell changes during pregnancy in multiple sclerosis. Some clones are missing from TCRdb's copy, which holds only in-frame ones; the method was immunoSEQ multiplex PCR. Among 65,000 to 75,000 clones listed, approximately 89% were seen once. The source was peripheral blood, collected in the second trimester of pregnancy. These receptors all come from a female donor with multiple sclerosis, enrolled in a pregnancy study.

CDR3 protein: CASTPTAVNTIYF. The CDR3 DNA is TGTGCCAGTACTCCCACGGCGGTTAACACCATATATTTT. V and J are TRBV19 and TRBJ1-3; D uncertain. The CDR3 is 13 amino acids. V was cut by 7 bases and J by 7 bases, with 14 bases left in between. Germline V gene lookup returns CDR1 LNHDA and CDR2 SQIVND (reference sequence).

This clone turned up a few times. The chain joins TRBV7-9 to TRBJ2-1; TRBD1 aligns across 10 bases. V gave up 7 bases and J gave up 7 bases; unmatched junction bases: 10. Germline assignment: CDR1 SEHNR and CDR2 FQNEAQ (reference sequence). The CDR3 has 15 residues. CDR3 in amino acids: CASTRGGQGKNEQFF. In nucleotides, the CDR3 is TGTGCCAGCACCCGAGGGGGACAGGGGAAAAATGAGCAGTTCTTC.

The rearrangement uses TRBV19 and TRBJ1-4; D may be TRBD1 (6 bases). The CDR3 is 14 residues long. Trimming cost V 7 bases and J 3 bases, with 12 bases left between them. Per the germline V gene, CDR1 is LNHDA and CDR2 is SQIVND (reference sequence). CDR3 nucleotide sequence: TGTGCCAGTATTCGAGGGGGAGCTAATGAAAAACTGTTTTTT. Protein: CASIRGGANEKLFF.

V is TRBV2 and J is TRBJ1-1, with D tentatively TRBD1 (5 bases). CDR3 length: 13 residues. The V end lost 5 bases, the J end lost 1 base, and 8 bases lay between the germline ends. CDR1 SNHLY and CDR2 FYNNEI come from the germline V gene. The CDR3 reads CASSLTANTEAFF. CDR3 DNA sequence: TGTGCCAGCAGTCTGACAGCGAACACTGAAGCTTTCTTT.

In this sample, this clone turned up a few times. The chain couples TRBV12-5 to TRBJ2-3, with 9 bases lining up with TRBD1. Trimming at V came to 7 bases and at J to 4 bases, leaving 12 bases not matched to a gene. Germline values: CDR1 LGHNT, CDR2 FRNRAP. The CDR3 runs to 16 residues. The CDR3 here is CASVLMPGQGPDTQYF. The CDR3 DNA reads as TGTGCTAGTGTCCTTATGCCGGGACAGGGACCAGATACGCAGTATTTT.

This sequence joins TRBV5-1 and TRBJ1-1; 8 nucleotides match TRBD1. Germline loops: CDR1 SGHRS, CDR2 YFSETQ. The V segment lost 4 bases and the J segment 0 bases; nucleotides outside the gene matches: 5. The CDR3 extends over 15 amino acids. CDR3 DNA: TGCGCCAGCAGCCCAAAGACAGGGGTGAACACTGAAGCTTTCTTT. It codes for CASSPKTGVNTEAFF.

The rearrangement uses TRBV4-2 and TRBJ1-1; D not resolved. The germline V and J ends were trimmed by 3 bases and 3 bases, with 8 bases remaining between them. The germline CDR1 and CDR2 sequences are LGHNA and YNFKEQ. CDR3 size: 13 residues. CDR3 DNA sequence: TGTGCCAGCAGCCAGGATCGGGACACTGAAGCTTTCTTT. This sequence encodes CASSQDRDTEAFF.

The chain has TRBV18 and TRBJ2-7; 8 bases fit TRBD1. The germline V gene has CDR1 KGHSH and CDR2 LQKENI. V shed 1 base and J 3 bases; nucleotides not matched to a gene: 2. The CDR3 sequence is 14 residues long. The CDR3 loop is CASSPRGQGYEQYF. CDR3 sequence (DNA): TGTGCCAGCTCACCACGCGGACAGGGCTACGAGCAGTACTTC.

This chain links TRBV4-1 with TRBJ1-4; 7 bases align to TRBD1. Unmatched junction bases numbered 7, after V lost 3 bases and J lost 0 bases. Germline CDR1 is MGHRA and CDR2 is YSYEKL. This CDR3 is 17 amino acids long. Here the CDR3 reads CASSQHSGQATNEKLFF. DNA of the CDR3: TGCGCCAGCAGCCAGCATTCCGGACAGGCAACTAATGAAAAACTGTTTTTT.

This chain links TRBV9 with TRBJ2-7; possibly TRBD2 for D (5 bases). Germline CDR1 is SGDLS and CDR2 is YYNGEE. The germline V and J ends were trimmed by 4 bases and 0 bases, with 17 bases remaining between them. The CDR3 length is 16 residues. The CDR3 protein is CASSLQDSPASYEQYF. In DNA, the CDR3 is TGTGCCAGCAGCCTTCAGGACTCTCCGGCCTCCTACGAGCAGTACTTC. Supplemented by reference TRBV9 and TRBJ2-7, the full variable domain reads DSGVTQTPKHLITATGQRVTLRCSPRSGDLSVYWYQQSLDQGLQFLIQYYNGEERAKGNILERFSAQQFPDLHSELNLSSLELGDSALYFCASSLQDSPASYEQYFGPGTRLTVT.

The chain joins TRBV5-1 to TRBJ2-7; no clear D. The V gene lost 4 bases and the J gene lost 0 bases, with 8 bases spanning the gap. The CDR3 length is 13 residues. Germline V gene sequence: CDR1 SGHRS, CDR2 YFSETQ. In DNA, the CDR3 is TGCGCCAGCAGCCGCGCAGGCTCCTACGAGCAGTACTTC. Protein product: CASSRAGSYEQYF.

This chain connects TRBV4-1 to TRBJ1-5; perhaps TRBD1 as D (6 bases). Trimming stripped 2 bases from V and 7 bases from J, with 18 bases between. CDR1 is MGHRA, CDR2 YSYEKL, per germline. The CDR3 length is 16 residues. The CDR3 spells CASSQPTRGKGQPQHF. As DNA, the CDR3 is TGCGCCAGCAGCCAACCCACCAGGGGTAAAGGGCAGCCCCAGCATTTT.

This clone occurred once. The gene calls are TRBV7-8 and TRBJ1-1, with D perhaps TRBD1 (5 bases). The length of the CDR3 is 12 residues. Germline values: CDR1 SGHVS, CDR2 FQNEAQ. V shed 4 bases and J shed 8 bases, with 11 bases lying between them. CDR3 nucleotide sequence: TGTGCCAGCAGCTCGGGGGGTCGCGAAGCTTTCTTT. Its protein is CASSSGGREAFF.

The V call is TRBV4-3, the J call TRBJ2-5; 7 bases align to TRBD2. The assigned J gene may be wrong: the sequence end matches TRBJ2-7 better. Germline CDR1 reads LGHNA; CDR2 reads YSLEER. CDR3 length equals 15 residues. The DNA of the CDR3 is TGCGCCAGCAGCCTAAGTAGCGGGTACTCCTACGAGCAGTACTTC. This sequence encodes CASSLSSGYSYEQYF.

The J gene is TRBJ2-2, the V gene TRBV5-5, with a weak D call TRBD2 (5 bases). This CDR3 has 16 residues. The V end was cut by 1 base, the J end by 4 bases, with 14 bases between. Germline V CDR1 and CDR2: SGHKS, YYEKEE (reference sequence). The CDR3 reads CASSLTGGSITGELFF. The CDR3 DNA reads as TGTGCCAGCAGCTTGACTGGCGGGTCCATCACCGGGGAGCTGTTTTTT.

This chain connects TRBV19 to TRBJ2-2; D might be TRBD1 (5 bases). Between the trimmed V and J ends, which lost 4 bases and 5 bases, there was a span of 8 bases. Germline CDR1 reads LNHDA; CDR2 reads SQIVND (reference sequence). This CDR3 is built from 13 residues. The CDR3 loop reads CASSKTATGELFF. The CDR3 DNA sequence: TGTGCCAGTAGTAAGACAGCAACCGGGGAGCTGTTTTTT.

The chain has TRBV29-1 and TRBJ2-7, with D tentatively TRBD2 (5 bases). The ends were cut back, 7 bases at V and 6 bases at J, with 13 bases in the middle. Germline loops: CDR1 SQVTM, CDR2 ANQGSEA. The CDR3 consists of 11 residues. CDR3 amino acids: CSAGGQREQYF. CDR3 nucleotides: TGCAGCGCCGGAGGCCAGCGCGAGCAGTACTTC.

As to this clone: Other DNA sequences in the same sample also yield this CDR3. The rearrangement links TRBV5-1 to TRBJ2-3; TRBD1 is a possible D gene (5 bases). Germline V CDR1 and CDR2: SGHRS, YFSETQ. The CDR3 covers 12 residues. V was clipped by 4 bases and J by 3 bases, with 6 bases between them. The CDR3 sequence is CASSPGTDTQYF. CDR3 nucleotides: TGCGCCAGCAGCCCAGGGACAGATACGCAGTATTTT.

V gene TRBV6-5 combines with J gene TRBJ1-3, with a weak D call TRBD1 (6 bases). CDR1 and CDR2 from the germline V gene are MNHEY and SVGAGI. V lost 0 bases and J 2 bases, leaving 11 bases between the germline ends. CDR3 length: 16 amino acids. This chain's CDR3 is CASSYSGGIAGNTIYF. The CDR3, as DNA: TGTGCCAGCAGTTACTCAGGGGGTATAGCTGGAAACACCATATATTTT.

This clone turned up a few times. The chain links TRBV7-9 to TRBJ2-7, with D perhaps TRBD2 (7 bases). V was shortened by 5 bases and J by 6 bases, with 23 bases between the two germline ends. CDR3 size: 16 residues. Germline-derived CDR1 and CDR2 are SEHNR and FQNEAQ (reference sequence). For the CDR3, the DNA is TGTGCCAGCAGCCTCCAGACAGGCAGCGGGGCCCGCGAGCAGTACTTC. It encodes CASSLQTGSGAREQYF.

The V call is TRBV18, the J call TRBJ1-2, with D possibly being TRBD1 (6 bases). V was cut by 3 bases and J by 2 bases, with 7 bases left in between. CDR1 KGHSH and CDR2 LQKENI come from the germline V gene. This CDR3 has 13 residues. The CDR3 sequence: CASSPGQNYGYTF. CDR3 sequence (DNA): TGTGCCAGCTCACCCGGACAGAACTATGGCTACACCTTC.

The genes are TRBV19 and TRBJ1-5; 11 positions agree with TRBD1. The CDR3 spans 18 residues. Germline trimming cut 5 bases from V and 0 bases from J; bases unmatched to any gene: 9. The germline gives CDR1 LNHDA, CDR2 SQIVND (reference sequence). CDR3 in amino acids: CASSATGTGGISNQPQHF. In DNA form, the CDR3 reads TGTGCCAGTAGTGCCACCGGGACAGGGGGGATTAGCAATCAGCCCCAGCATTTT. Supplemented by reference TRBV19 and TRBJ1-5, the full variable domain reads DGGITQSPKYLFRKEGQNVTLSCEQNLNHDAMYWYRQDPGQGLRLIYYSQIVNDFQKGDIAEGYSVSREKKESFPLTVTSAQKNPTAFYLCASSATGTGGISNQPQHFGDGTRLSIL.

CDR3 DNA sequence: TGTGCCAGCAGCTTGGACCGGGTTATCCCCCGAGGCACTGAAGCTTTCTTT. It codes for CASSLDRVIPRGTEAFF. This chain connects TRBV5-4 to TRBJ1-1; no clear D. This CDR3 is 17 amino acids long. Germline values: CDR1 SGHNT, CDR2 YYREEE (reference sequence). Between the trimmed V and J ends, which lost 0 bases and 4 bases, there was a span of 19 bases.

The chain carries TRBV30 and TRBJ2-7; D perhaps matches TRBD2 (6 bases). This CDR3 has 16 residues. V dropped 2 bases and J dropped 3 bases, with 20 bases sitting between them. CDR1 is GTSNPN, CDR2 SVGIG, per germline (reference sequence). DNA of the CDR3: TGTGCCTGGAGTTCGAGGAGTGGAGGGTTCAACTACGAGCAGTACTTC. Translating it yields CAWSSRSGGFNYEQYF. Complete variable domain (other parts from reference TRBV30 and TRBJ2-7): SQTIHQWPATLVQPVGSPLSLECTVEGTSNPNLYWYRQAAGRGLQLLFYSVGIGQISSEVPQNLSASRPQDRQFILSSKKLLLSDSGFYLCAWSSRSGGFNYEQYFGPGTRLTVT.

This chain links TRBV19 with TRBJ1-2; D is perhaps TRBD1 (6 bases). Trimming shortened V by 9 bases and J by 3 bases, and 14 bases separated the two germline ends. The CDR3 spans 13 residues. Germline CDR1 is LNHDA and CDR2 is SQIVND (reference sequence). The DNA for the CDR3 is TGTGCCAGCACTGATTGGGGGCACTATGGCTACACCTTC. Amino acids: CASTDWGHYGYTF.